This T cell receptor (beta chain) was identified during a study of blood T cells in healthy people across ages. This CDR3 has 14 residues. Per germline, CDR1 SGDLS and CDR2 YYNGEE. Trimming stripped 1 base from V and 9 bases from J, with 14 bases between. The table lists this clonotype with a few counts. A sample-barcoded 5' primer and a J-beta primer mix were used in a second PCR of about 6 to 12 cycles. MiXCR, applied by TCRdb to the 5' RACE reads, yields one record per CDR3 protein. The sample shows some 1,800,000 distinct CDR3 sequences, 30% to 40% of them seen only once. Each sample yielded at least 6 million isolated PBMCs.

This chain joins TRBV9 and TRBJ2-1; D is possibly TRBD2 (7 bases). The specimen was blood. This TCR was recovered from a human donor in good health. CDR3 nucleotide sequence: TGTGCCAGCAGCGTACTGGGCGGGGGCGTTGAGCAGTTCTTC. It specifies CASSVLGGGVEQFF.